The sequence of this T cell receptor (beta chain) was determined in a study of blood T cells in healthy people across ages. Study information: Every two T cells gave about one barcoded beta molecule via template switching. Notes on the study in general: Strong correlation existed between TCR beta diversity and naive T cell percentage. The fall in TCR beta diversity per million T cells was roughly linear with age.

Primers used in a second PCR of about 6 to 12 cycles were a sample-barcoded 5' primer and a J-beta primer mix. A 12-random-nucleotide template-switch adaptor tagged each cDNA molecule. TCRdb processed the 5' RACE reads anew with MiXCR; each CDR3 protein has one entry. The data show approximately 820,000 distinct CDR3 sequences, 44% seen once. This clonotype occurred a few times. Its matching antigen is unknown. The sequence derives from a man in his fifties or sixties in good health. Sequenced input: blood.

CDR3 amino acids: CASSLGGAGRVYNEQFF. The CDR3 nucleotides read TGTGCCAGCAGCCTTGGCGGGGCAGGGCGGGTTTACAATGAGCAGTTCTTC. The rearrangement links TRBV12-3 or TRBV12-4 to TRBJ2-1, with D tentatively TRBD2 (6 bases). V shed 6 bases and J shed 4 bases, with 22 bases lying between them. The CDR3 runs to 17 residues.